The 9 T cell receptor beta chains given below trace back to one sample, sequenced in a study of blood T cell repertoires in COVID-19. This table comes from immunoSEQ multiplex PCR, and its TCRdb copy is limited to in-frame clones, with some not included. This table has hundreds of thousands of clones, over 75% appearing once. Sequencing was performed on PBMCs or T cells enriched from blood (not recorded which). All receptors come from a young man who had recovered from COVID-19.

V usage is TRBV19 and J usage is TRBJ1-4; TRBD1 matches 9 bases. The CDR3 runs 15 residues. V lost 5 bases and J lost 7; bases outside the gene matches: 8. The germline V gene has CDR1 LNHDA and CDR2 SQIVND (reference sequence). CDR3 nucleotide sequence: TGTGCCAGTAGTGCACAGGGGGCTGCGGGTGAAAAACTGTTTTTT. It encodes CASSAQGAAGEKLFF.

The CDR3 sequence: CASSSTYEQYF. The CDR3 region has the DNA TGTGCCAGCAGCTCCACCTACGAGCAGTACTTC. The V and J genes are TRBV11-3 and TRBJ2-7, with D hard to call. This CDR3 is 11 amino acids long. Per the germline V gene, CDR1 is SGHNT and CDR2 is YENEEA. V was pared by 4 bases and J by 2 bases, with 3 bases between.

J is TRBJ2-7 and V is TRBV12-3 or TRBV12-4; TRBD2 is a possible D gene (5 bases). Trimming cost V 2 bases and J 5 bases, with 10 bases left between them. The CDR3 is 13 amino acids. Written as DNA, the CDR3 is TGTGCCAGCAGTTTAAGTGACGGGGACGAGCAGTACTTC. It yields the protein CASSLSDGDEQYF.

The CDR3, as DNA: TGCGCCAGCAGATACCGGGAGGCCCAAGAGACCCAGTACTTC. Its translation is CASRYREAQETQYF. The V call is TRBV5-1, the J call TRBJ2-5, with 7 positions matching TRBD2. Germline V gives CDR1 SGHRS, CDR2 YFSETQ. V was clipped by 5 bases and J by 1 base; unmatched bases: 5. The CDR3 consists of 14 residues.

The chain has TRBV2 and TRBJ1-5; TRBD1 matches at 10 bases. Trimming removed 5 bases from V and 5 bases from J; junction bases left unmatched: 6. CDR1 is SNHLY, CDR2 FYNNEI, per germline. This CDR3 has 15 amino acids. The CDR3 nucleotides read TGTGCCAGCAGTCCCTCCGGGACAGGGGATCAGCCCCAGCATTTT. This encodes CASSPSGTGDQPQHF.

The chain has TRBV5-6 and TRBJ1-4; D unresolved. The CDR3 totals 15 residues. V was shortened by 3 bases and J by 0 bases, with 9 bases between the two germline ends. Germline CDR1 is SGHDT and CDR2 is YYEEEE. In DNA, the CDR3 is TGTGCCAGCAGCTCCCTAGTTGCAACTAATGAAAAACTGTTTTTT. Protein product: CASSSLVATNEKLFF.

This clone was seen more than once but under ten times. The genes are TRBV18 and TRBJ1-6; possibly TRBD1 for D (6 bases). Deletions cut 5 bases from V and 9 bases from J, with 17 bases between. The length of the CDR3 is 15 residues. CDR1 and CDR2 from the germline V gene are KGHSH and LQKENI. The CDR3 DNA follows: TGTGCCAGCTCATACGAACAGGGCCAGAGTTCACCCCTCCACTTT. Protein: CASSYEQGQSSPLHF.

The V and J genes are TRBV30 and TRBJ2-3, with D perhaps TRBD2 (6 bases). Per the germline V gene, CDR1 is GTSNPN and CDR2 is SVGIG (reference sequence). This CDR3 region has 15 residues. Trimming removed 2 bases at V and 0 bases at J, with 12 bases between. The CDR3 reads CAWSIAALSTDTQYF. The CDR3 DNA sequence: TGTGCCTGGAGTATAGCGGCTCTTAGCACAGATACGCAGTATTTT. Looking up the rest from reference TRBV30 and TRBJ2-3 gives the full variable domain: SQTIHQWPATLVQPVGSPLSLECTVEGTSNPNLYWYRQAAGRGLQLLFYSVGIGQISSEVPQNLSASRPQDRQFILSSKKLLLSDSGFYLCAWSIAALSTDTQYFGPGTRLTVL.

V usage is TRBV7-2 and J usage is TRBJ2-5; TRBD2 is a possible D gene (5 bases). Germline V gene data show CDR1 as SGHTA and CDR2 as FQGNSA. The V end lost 2 bases, the J end lost 1 base, and 11 bases lay between the germline ends. The CDR3 sequence is 15 residues long. CDR3 nucleotides: TGTGCCAGCAGCTTATTGGGTAGCGCCCAAGAGACCCAGTACTTC. Encoded protein: CASSLLGSAQETQYF. Supplemented by reference TRBV7-2 and TRBJ2-5, the full variable domain reads GAGVSQSPSNKVTEKGKDVELRCDPISGHTALYWYRQSLGQGLEFLIYFQGNSAPDKSGLPSDRFSAERTGGSVSTLTIQRTQQEDSAVYLCASSLLGSAQETQYFGPGTRLLVL.